The present entry profiles one T cell receptor (beta chain) with its context. Methods used by the authors: Amplification from reference gene primers served as the basis for estimated nucleated cell counts. Generated by immunoSEQ multiplex PCR, the TCRdb table keeps only in-frame clones and is missing some. That table gives V, J and clone size, and the DNA gave D and trimming. The repertoire consists of roughly 340,000 clones, with approximately 88% occurring once and the leading ten covering under 4%. This specimen comes from a study of blood T cell repertoires in COVID-19. At the level of the study: Collection of acute and convalescent COVID-19 samples took place in the United States, Italy and Spain. The analysed material was cDNA or gDNA that came from T cells, B-cell-depleted T cells, or PBMCs.

The clonotype was recovered from a woman between 25 and 40 years old with COVID-19, enrolled during active disease. Input material: peripheral blood.

CDR3 nucleotides: TGTGCCAGCAGTATCCCAGCGGGGGGCACTAGCACAGATACGCAGTATTTT. This encodes CASSIPAGGTSTDTQYF. The chain is built from TRBV28 and TRBJ2-3; 9 positions agree with TRBD2. Germline V gene sequence: CDR1 MDHEN, CDR2 SYDVKM. Germline trimming cut 5 bases from V and 0 bases from J; bases unmatched to any gene: 9. There are 17 residues in the CDR3.